This T cell receptor (beta chain) came from a study of cytomegalovirus exposure and HLA in healthy donors. Broader study findings: Clonal expansion, a later analysis showed, was greater in HLA-associated TCR beta chains than in equally common others.

In this sample, this clone turned up a few times. Its antigen remains unknown. The CDR3 is 14 amino acids. Trimming left V 0 bases short and J 8 bases short, with 13 bases between. Germline V gene data show CDR1 as MNHNY and CDR2 as SVGAGI (reference sequence). The PCR had 60 Vbeta and 13 Jbeta primers. Using immunoSEQ multiplex PCR, the repertoire was profiled, and TCRdb retains in-frame clones only, with some absent. This table has 150,000 or so clones, roughly 80% appearing once. Sequenced material: PBMCs. This chain joins TRBV6-6 and TRBJ1-2; D ambiguous. The TCR was taken from a woman between 18 and 29 years old in good health and CMV-seronegative. The CDR3 bases are TGTGCCAGCAGTTACTCGAAACAGCGGGGAGGCTACACCTTC. Translating gives CASSYSKQRGGYTF.